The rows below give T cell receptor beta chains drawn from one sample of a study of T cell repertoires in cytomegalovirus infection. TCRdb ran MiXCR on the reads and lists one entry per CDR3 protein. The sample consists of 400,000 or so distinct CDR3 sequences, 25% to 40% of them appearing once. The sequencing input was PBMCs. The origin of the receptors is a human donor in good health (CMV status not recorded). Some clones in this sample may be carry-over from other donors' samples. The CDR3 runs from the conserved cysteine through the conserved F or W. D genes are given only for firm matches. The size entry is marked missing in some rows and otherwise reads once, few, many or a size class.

CDR3 protein: CASSYSIPHDNQPQHF
CDR3 DNA: TGTGCCAGCAGTTACTCGATTCCGCATGACAATCAGCCCCAGCATTTT
V gene: TRBV6-5
clone size: -
J gene: TRBJ1-5
D gene: -

CDR3 protein: CAISELGQGARTEQFF
CDR3 DNA: TGTGCCATCAGTGAGTTGGGACAGGGTGCCCGGACTGAGCAGTTCTTC
V gene: TRBV10-3
clone size: -
J gene: TRBJ2-1
D gene: TRBD1

CDR3 protein: CASTLGGEAFF
CDR3 DNA: TGTGCCAGCACCCTGGGGGGTGAAGCTTTCTTT
V gene: TRBV6-1
clone size: many
J gene: TRBJ1-1
D gene: -

CDR3 protein: CAISETVSNEKLFF
CDR3 DNA: TGTGCCATCAGTGAAACAGTTTCTAATGAAAAACTGTTTTTT
V gene: TRBV10-3
clone size: few
J gene: TRBJ1-4
D gene: -

CDR3 protein: CASSPGASNQPQHF
CDR3 DNA: TGTGCCAGCAGTCCCGGGGCTAGCAATCAGCCCCAGCATTTT
V gene: TRBV25-1
clone size: -
J gene: TRBJ1-5
D gene: -

CDR3 protein: CASSPGGLNEKLFF
CDR3 DNA: TGTGCCAGCAGCCCGGGGGGCCTTAATGAAAAACTGTTTTTT
V gene: TRBV7-4
clone size: -
J gene: TRBJ1-4
D gene: -

CDR3 protein: CASSNLHLNKGETQYF
CDR3 DNA: TGTGCCAGCAGCAACTTACACTTAAATAAGGGGGAGACCCAGTACTTC
V gene: TRBV5-5
clone size: few
J gene: TRBJ2-5
D gene: -

CDR3 protein: CASTSGLRGGEQFF
CDR3 DNA: TGCGCCAGCACCTCCGGGTTGCGGGGGGGGGAGCAGTTCTTC
V gene: TRBV10-2
clone size: -
J gene: TRBJ2-1
D gene: TRBD2

CDR3 protein: CASSPGTGGSNEQFF
CDR3 DNA: TGTGCCAGCAGCCCAGGGACAGGGGGCTCTAATGAGCAGTTCTTC
V gene: TRBV9
clone size: -
J gene: TRBJ2-1
D gene: TRBD1

CDR3 protein: CASSETSGFSYEQYF
CDR3 DNA: TGTGCCAGCAGCGAGACTAGCGGGTTCTCCTACGAGCAGTACTTC
V gene: TRBV6-2/TRBV6-3
clone size: -
J gene: TRBJ2-7
D gene: TRBD2

CDR3 protein: CASSAQSWGRNEQFF
CDR3 DNA: TGTGCCAGCAGCGCACAGAGCTGGGGGAGGAATGAGCAGTTCTTC
V gene: TRBV9
clone size: -
J gene: TRBJ2-1
D gene: -

CDR3 protein: CASSSGLAGGILNEQFF
CDR3 DNA: TGCGCCAGCAGCTCAGGACTAGCGGGGGGGATACTCAATGAGCAGTTCTTC
V gene: TRBV5-1
clone size: -
J gene: TRBJ2-1
D gene: TRBD2

CDR3 protein: CASIKTHGTAYNEQFF
CDR3 DNA: TGTGCCAGCATCAAAACCCACGGGACAGCCTACAATGAGCAGTTCTTC
V gene: TRBV6-1
clone size: many
J gene: TRBJ2-1
D gene: TRBD1

CDR3 protein: CASSSNGGNTIYF
CDR3 DNA: TGTGCCAGCAGCTCGAACGGGGGAAACACCATATATTTT
V gene: TRBV3-1
clone size: -
J gene: TRBJ1-3
D gene: -

CDR3 protein: CASKREKDSPLHF
CDR3 DNA: TGTGCCAGCAAGAGGGAGAAGGATTCACCCCTCCACTTT
V gene: TRBV6-1
clone size: few
J gene: TRBJ1-6
D gene: -

CDR3 protein: CASSQDDRVNTEAFF
CDR3 DNA: TGCGCCAGCAGCCAAGATGACAGGGTGAACACTGAAGCTTTCTTT
V gene: TRBV4-1
clone size: once
J gene: TRBJ1-1
D gene: TRBD1

CDR3 protein: CASSIESLRLAGARDTQYF
CDR3 DNA: TGTGCCAGTAGTATAGAGAGCCTCCGGTTGGCGGGGGCCCGAGATACGCAGTATTTT
V gene: TRBV19
clone size: -
J gene: TRBJ2-3
D gene: -

CDR3 protein: CASSPFRADSGNTIYF
CDR3 DNA: TGTGCCAGCTCGCCTTTTCGAGCAGACTCTGGAAACACCATATATTTT
V gene: TRBV18
clone size: few
J gene: TRBJ1-3
D gene: -

CDR3 protein: CASSFTGLGAYEQYF
CDR3 DNA: TGTGCCAGCAGTTTCACAGGCCTCGGCGCCTACGAGCAGTACTTC
V gene: TRBV6-1
clone size: -
J gene: TRBJ2-7
D gene: -

CDR3 protein: CASSPTPQRAFF
CDR3 DNA: TGTGCCAGCAGCCCAACCCCTCAAAGGGCTTTCTTT
V gene: TRBV6-6
clone size: -
J gene: TRBJ1-1
D gene: -

CDR3 protein: CASSNSLAGDPSAAQYF
CDR3 DNA: TGTGCCAGCAGCAATTCGCTAGCGGGGGATCCCTCTGCGGCCCAGTACTTC
V gene: TRBV6-2/TRBV6-3
clone size: -
J gene: TRBJ2-5
D gene: TRBD2

CDR3 protein: CASSQELTVTYEQYF
CDR3 DNA: TGCGCCAGCAGCCAGGAATTAACAGTGACCTACGAGCAGTACTTC
V gene: TRBV4-1
clone size: many
J gene: TRBJ2-7
D gene: -

CDR3 protein: CASSTRLSGEQFF
CDR3 DNA: TGTGCCAGCAGTACTAGACTTTCGGGTGAGCAGTTCTTC
V gene: TRBV6-8
clone size: once
J gene: TRBJ2-1
D gene: -

CDR3 protein: CASSQGEGLASYEQYF
CDR3 DNA: TGCGCCAGCAGCCAGGGGGAGGGACTAGCGTCCTACGAGCAGTACTTC
V gene: TRBV4-3
clone size: -
J gene: TRBJ2-7
D gene: TRBD2

CDR3 protein: CASSPAGISYEQYF
CDR3 DNA: TGTGCCAGCAGCCCGGCCGGGATCTCCTACGAGCAGTACTTC
V gene: TRBV7-8
clone size: few
J gene: TRBJ2-7
D gene: -

CDR3 protein: CASSPSGTRVLNNSPLHF
CDR3 DNA: TGTGCCAGCAGTCCGTCCGGGACGAGGGTCCTTAATAATTCACCCCTCCACTTT
V gene: TRBV6-6
clone size: few
J gene: TRBJ1-6
D gene: -

CDR3 protein: CASTITGYEQYF
CDR3 DNA: TGTGCCAGCACCATAACGGGCTACGAGCAGTACTTC
V gene: TRBV7-8
clone size: -
J gene: TRBJ2-7
D gene: -

CDR3 protein: CSVTAGRDQPQHF
CDR3 DNA: TGCAGCGTGACAGCAGGACGAGATCAGCCCCAGCATTTT
V gene: TRBV29-1
clone size: -
J gene: TRBJ1-5
D gene: -

CDR3 protein: CASEWQSNQPQHF
CDR3 DNA: TGTGCCAGCGAGTGGCAGAGCAATCAGCCCCAGCATTTT
V gene: TRBV28
clone size: -
J gene: TRBJ1-5
D gene: -

CDR3 protein: CASSLGQGQNTEAFF
CDR3 DNA: TGTGCCAGCAGCTTGGGACAGGGCCAGAACACTGAAGCTTTCTTT
V gene: TRBV7-3
clone size: many
J gene: TRBJ1-1
D gene: TRBD1

CDR3 protein: CASSSRSTSGGDYSTDTQYF
CDR3 DNA: TGTGCCAGCAGCTCCCGATCTACTAGCGGGGGGGACTATTCCACAGATACGCAGTATTTT
V gene: TRBV7-8
clone size: many
J gene: TRBJ2-3
D gene: TRBD2

CDR3 protein: CASSLDGRTYNEQFF
CDR3 DNA: TGTGCCAGCAGCTTAGATGGGAGGACCTACAATGAGCAGTTCTTC
V gene: TRBV11-3
clone size: few
J gene: TRBJ2-1
D gene: -

CDR3 protein: CASRGSGTDTQYF
CDR3 DNA: TGTGCCAGCAGAGGATCAGGGACAGATACGCAGTATTTT
V gene: TRBV28
clone size: -
J gene: TRBJ2-3
D gene: -

CDR3 protein: CASSIGTGNSPLHF
CDR3 DNA: TGTGCCAGCAGCATAGGAACAGGGAATTCACCCCTCCACTTT
V gene: TRBV12-3/TRBV12-4
clone size: many
J gene: TRBJ1-6
D gene: -

CDR3 protein: CASSLTTGQPQHF
CDR3 DNA: TGTGCCAGCAGCTTAACGACGGGCCAGCCCCAGCATTTT
V gene: TRBV7-2
clone size: -
J gene: TRBJ1-5
D gene: -

CDR3 protein: CVSSLRTNEQFF
CDR3 DNA: TGTGTCAGCAGCTTAAGGACTAATGAGCAGTTCTTC
V gene: TRBV7-6
clone size: -
J gene: TRBJ2-1
D gene: -

CDR3 protein: CASSRDGPYEQYF
CDR3 DNA: TGCGCCAGCAGCCGGGACGGCCCCTACGAGCAGTACTTC
V gene: TRBV5-1
clone size: few
J gene: TRBJ2-7
D gene: -